The 16 T cell receptor beta chains reported below all come from one sample, sequenced in a study of beta chain features in type 1 diabetes. Regarding the study as a whole: In all four CD4+ subsets, TCRB CDR3 length was significantly, moderately reduced in type 1 diabetes.

Which antigens these TCRs recognize remains unknown. cDNA synthesis used the whole RNA isolate, giving expressed TCRB sequences. Clones were sequenced by immunoSEQ multiplex PCR, and TCRdb holds only the in-frame ones, with some missing. Of around 650,000 clones in the sample, 9.5% to 15% were seen once. Specimen: naive CD4+ T cells from blood. The receptors originated from a man aged 25 to 40 with type 1 diabetes.

The gene calls are TRBV9 and TRBJ1-2, with D unresolved. The CDR3 is 14 residues long. Trimming cost V 3 bases and J 1 base, with 10 bases left between them. CDR1 is SGDLS and CDR2 is YYNGEE in the germline V gene. CDR3 protein: CASSAAGINYGYTF. The CDR3 DNA follows: TGTGCCAGCAGCGCCGCCGGGATTAACTATGGCTACACCTTC.

This clone was observed a handful of times. The chain is built from TRBV13 and TRBJ2-7; D is perhaps TRBD2 (5 bases). V lost 0 bases to trimming and J lost 8 bases, with 14 bases between them. Per the germline V gene, CDR1 is PRHDT and CDR2 is FYEKMQ (reference sequence). The length of the CDR3 is 14 residues. The CDR3 DNA sequence: TGTGCCAGCAGCTTAGGTGGACTCGAACCTAAGCAGTACTTC. Its translation is CASSLGGLEPKQYF.

V is TRBV28 and J is TRBJ1-2; weak D call: TRBD1 (6 bases). Looked up from germline, CDR1 is MDHEN and CDR2 is SYDVKM. The CDR3 has 14 amino acids. Trimming stripped 5 bases from V and 1 base from J, with 11 bases between. The CDR3 bases are TGTGCCAGCAGTGGAGGGGGGCTTAACTATGGCTACACCTTC. Protein product: CASSGGGLNYGYTF.

This clone turned up a few times. V and J are TRBV11-1 and TRBJ2-1; 11 bases are a match to TRBD2. The V gene end was trimmed by 4 bases and the J gene end by 5 bases; junction bases not matched to a gene: 4. In germline, CDR1 is SGHAT, CDR2 FQDESV (reference sequence). The CDR3 loop spans 15 amino acids. CDR3 DNA: TGTGCCAGCAGCTCCCTAGCGGGGGGTAACAATGAGCAGTTCTTC. Its translation is CASSSLAGGNNEQFF.

This clone came up a few times. The chain employs TRBV25-1 and TRBJ1-6; 9 nucleotides align to TRBD1. With V trimmed by 4 bases and J by 9 bases, 7 bases remained unmatched. The CDR3 length is 15 residues. Germline CDR1 is MGHDK and CDR2 is SYGVNS. The CDR3 DNA follows: TGTGCCAGCAGTGCCTGGGGACAGGGAAGTTCACCCCTCCACTTT. Translated: CASSAWGQGSSPLHF.

There are a few counts of this clone. This chain links TRBV27 with TRBJ1-5; 9 bases are a match to TRBD1. V trimming: 0 bases; J trimming: 1 base; junction bases outside the gene matches: 7. CDR1 MNHEY and CDR2 SMNVEV come from the germline V gene (reference sequence). CDR3 size: 18 residues. In DNA form, the CDR3 reads TGTGCCAGCAGTTTATCTGGCGGGACAGGGAACAGCAATCAGCCCCAGCATTTT. It yields the protein CASSLSGGTGNSNQPQHF.

This chain joins TRBV11-3 and TRBJ1-6; a possible D gene is TRBD1 (6 bases). Germline CDR1 is SGHNT and CDR2 is YENEEA. This CDR3 region has 16 residues. V was cut by 5 bases and J by 10 bases, with 21 bases left in between. The chain's CDR3 is CASSTTGAEAGSPLHF. The CDR3 region has the DNA TGTGCCAGCAGCACGACGGGGGCCGAGGCTGGATCACCCCTCCACTTT.

The table lists this clone with a few counts. The rearrangement links TRBV6-5 to TRBJ1-5, with 8 nucleotides matching TRBD1. CDR1 is MNHEY and CDR2 is SVGAGI in the germline V gene. CDR3 size: 15 residues. J was trimmed by 7 bases and V by 6 bases; bases with no gene match: 11. The CDR3 DNA reads as TGTGCCAGCAGGCCGACAGGGGAGGGGGAACAGCCCCAGCATTTT. It encodes CASRPTGEGEQPQHF.

The CDR3 DNA reads TGTGCCAGCAGCTCAGGGGTTTCTAATTCACCCCTCCACTTT. This gives the protein CASSSGVSNSPLHF. The genes are TRBV7-6 and TRBJ1-6; a possible D gene is TRBD1 (6 bases). The V gene's germline CDR1 is SGHVS and CDR2 FNYEAQ. This CDR3 is built from 14 residues. Trimming removed 4 bases at V and 6 bases at J, with 10 bases between.

Of note for this clone: A junction boundary mismatches the germline segment, possibly from a read error. V usage is TRBV11-3 and J usage is TRBJ1-2, with D uncertain. The CDR3 spans 13 residues. CDR1 and CDR2 (germline): SGHNT, YENEEA. CDR3 bases: TGTGCCAGCAGGCCTCCGGGGTACTACGGCTACACCTTC. Translated: CASRPPGYYGYTF.

V usage is TRBV6-5 and J usage is TRBJ2-5; 7 bases match TRBD2. The CDR3 runs to 13 residues. Per germline, CDR1 MNHEY and CDR2 SVGAGI. The J segment lost 4 bases and the V segment lost 6 bases, leaving 5 bases of the junction unmatched. CDR3 coding DNA: TGTGCCAGCAGCCGGACTAGAGGAGAGACCCAGTACTTC. This codes for CASSRTRGETQYF.

A few counts support this clone. The chain recombines TRBV7-9 with TRBJ2-2; 11 bases fit TRBD2. Germline V gene data show CDR1 as SEHNR and CDR2 as FQNEAQ (reference sequence). Trimming took 3 bases from V and 8 from J; bases not matched to a gene: 5. The CDR3 has 15 residues. CDR3 in amino acids: CASSLTSGEGGELFF. CDR3 DNA sequence: TGTGCCAGCAGCTTGACTAGCGGGGAAGGAGGGGAGCTGTTTTTT.

This clone came up a few times. The chain joins TRBV29-1 to TRBJ1-2; D gene uncertain. Germline CDR1 SQVTM, CDR2 ANQGSEA. The CDR3 has 15 residues. V lost 0 bases and J 12 bases, leaving 23 bases between the germline ends. The chain's CDR3 is CSVEDPIRAPIGDTF. Here the CDR3 DNA reads TGCAGCGTTGAAGATCCTATCCGGGCTCCGATTGGGGACACCTTC.

This clone has just a few counts. The rearrangement uses TRBV30 and TRBJ2-5, with a possible D match to TRBD2 (6 bases). The end of the DNA is better explained by TRBJ2-7, so the J call may be wrong. From germline, CDR1 is GTSNPN and CDR2 SVGIG (reference sequence). This CDR3 comprises 14 residues. CDR3 region: CAWNPGTGNYEQYF. In DNA form, the CDR3 reads TGTGCCTGGAACCCCGGGACTGGGAACTACGAGCAGTACTTC.

A few counts support this clone. The chain recombines TRBV10-3 with TRBJ1-6; D ambiguous. The CDR3 runs to 13 residues. V was cut by 0 bases and J by 8 bases, with 5 bases left in between. From germline, CDR1 is ENHRY and CDR2 SYGVKD. CDR3 sequence: CAISESRDSPLHF. Here the CDR3 DNA reads TGTGCCATCAGTGAGTCAAGGGATTCACCCCTCCACTTT.

This chain links TRBV25-1 with TRBJ2-3; TRBD1 or TRBD2 may be the D gene (6 bases each). V was shortened by 1 base and J by 1 base, with 15 bases between the two germline ends. The V gene's germline CDR1 is MGHDK and CDR2 SYGVNS. This CDR3 comprises 17 residues. This chain's CDR3 is CASSEWGAGSGTDTQYF. CDR3 coding DNA: TGTGCCAGCAGTGAATGGGGGGCAGGGTCGGGCACAGATACGCAGTATTTT.